One T cell receptor (beta chain) is described in this entry. The antigen is unknown. A read error may account for a junction end that differs from germline. This CDR3 spans 18 amino acids. Looked up from germline, CDR1 is SGHTA and CDR2 is FQGNSA. The sample belongs to a study of blood T cells in healthy people across ages. Broader study findings: Older individuals had lower TCR beta diversity per million T cells (the decline was roughly linear).

PCR was performed a second time for about 7 to 11 cycles using a sample-barcoded 5' primer and a J-beta primer mix. Every single cDNA molecule received a tag from a template-switch adaptor with 12 random nucleotides. TCRdb independently ran MiXCR on the 5' RACE reads; one entry per CDR3 protein. Of around 780,000 distinct CDR3 sequences in the sample, about 61% were seen once. This TCR came from a man aged 35-49 years in good health. The V and J genes are TRBV7-2 and TRBJ2-4, with 7 bases identical to TRBD1. The sample consisted of blood. The CDR3 is CASSLGSGGSAGENLQYF. The CDR3, as DNA: TGTGCCAGCAGCTTAGGATCAGGGGGTTCGGCTGGCGAAAACCTTCAGTACTTC. The full variable domain, rest sourced from reference TRBV7-2 and TRBJ2-4, is GAGVSQSPSNKVTEKGKDVELRCDPISGHTALYWYRQSLGQGLEFLIYFQGNSAPDKSGLPSDRFSAERTGGSVSTLTIQRTQQEDSAVYLCASSLGSGGSAGENLQYFGAGTRLSVL.